These T cell receptor beta chains were read from a single sample in a study of T cell responses to AZD1222 COVID-19 vaccine. Some clones are missing from TCRdb's copy, which holds only in-frame ones; the method was immunoSEQ multiplex PCR. The sample holds about 140,000 clones, about 92% seen once. Sequencing was performed on peripheral blood, taken on day 0 of MenACWY control vaccination. These receptors were taken from an adult in good health. Both conserved end residues are part of each CDR3. Each record gives: CDR3 DNA, CDR3 protein, J gene, clone size, D gene, V gene. The D gene is left open where the match is weak. The listing skips clone size in some rows; elsewhere it reads once, few, many or a size class.

DNA: TGTGCCAGCAGCTCCTATGGGGGACCGAGAGATACGCAGTATTTT
CDR3: CASSSYGGPRDTQYF
J: TRBJ2-3
size: .
D: .
V: TRBV7-3

DNA: TGCAGCGTCTCTGACAGATTCGGCGCGGCGAACACCATATATTTT
CDR3: CSVSDRFGAANTIYF
J: TRBJ1-3
size: once
D: .
V: TRBV29-1

DNA: TGTGCCAGCAGCCTAGCGGGAGTGACAGATACGCAGTATTTT
CDR3: CASSLAGVTDTQYF
J: TRBJ2-3
size: .
D: TRBD2
V: TRBV7-2

DNA: TGTGCCACCAGTGATTTTTCGGACAGGGATACAAACTATGGCTACACCTTC
CDR3: CATSDFSDRDTNYGYTF
J: TRBJ1-2
size: .
D: TRBD1
V: TRBV24-1

DNA: TGCAGCGTTTTAGCGGGAGCTGGGGAGACCCAGTACTTC
CDR3: CSVLAGAGETQYF
J: TRBJ2-5
size: once
D: TRBD2
V: TRBV29-1

DNA: TGTGCCAGCTCACCCGCGCCCCAGGCCTCTGGAAACACCATATATTTT
CDR3: CASSPAPQASGNTIYF
J: TRBJ1-3
size: once
D: .
V: TRBV18

DNA: TGTGCCAGCAGTGAATTCAAGTTGGCCCCCCCAGGTGGCTACACCTTC
CDR3: CASSEFKLAPPGGYTF
J: TRBJ1-2
size: .
D: .
V: TRBV25-1

DNA: TGTGCCAGCCAGACGGCCTCTAACTATGGCTACACCTTC
CDR3: CASQTASNYGYTF
J: TRBJ1-2
size: once
D: .
V: TRBV6-5

DNA: TGTGCCAGCAGCTCTGACTGGTATGAGCAGTTCTTC
CDR3: CASSSDWYEQFF
J: TRBJ2-1
size: .
D: .
V: TRBV5-6

DNA: TGTGCCTGGAGTGTACGGGGATTTGAAGCTTTCTTT
CDR3: CAWSVRGFEAFF
J: TRBJ1-1
size: .
D: .
V: TRBV30

DNA: TGTGCCAGCAGCATAGGACAGGGGAACTATGGCTACACCTTC
CDR3: CASSIGQGNYGYTF
J: TRBJ1-2
size: .
D: TRBD1
V: TRBV5-8

DNA: TGTGCCAGCAGCCCACGTGGGACAGAGGACGAAAAACTGTTTTTT
CDR3: CASSPRGTEDEKLFF
J: TRBJ1-4
size: .
D: TRBD1
V: TRBV4-2

DNA: TGTGCCAGTAGTATAAGGGGCAAGAGCTCCTACAATGAGCAGTTCTTC
CDR3: CASSIRGKSSYNEQFF
J: TRBJ2-1
size: .
D: .
V: TRBV19

DNA: TGCGCCAGCAGCTTCGGACAGGGCTTGGGGGAGACCCAGTACTTC
CDR3: CASSFGQGLGETQYF
J: TRBJ2-5
size: .
D: TRBD1
V: TRBV4-1

DNA: TGTGCCAGCAGTGAATCCGGGTTAGAGACCCAGTACTTC
CDR3: CASSESGLETQYF
J: TRBJ2-5
size: .
D: .
V: TRBV6-1

DNA: TGTGCCACCAGTGACAGGGGAAGACGGGAGCTGTTTTTT
CDR3: CATSDRGRRELFF
J: TRBJ2-2
size: .
D: .
V: TRBV24-1

DNA: TGCGCCAGCAGCTTGGTCGGACAGGGGGCGGGAAACACCATATATTTT
CDR3: CASSLVGQGAGNTIYF
J: TRBJ1-3
size: .
D: TRBD1
V: TRBV5-1

DNA: TGTGCCAGCAGCCAAGGACAGGATCGACCGTATGGCTACACCTTC
CDR3: CASSQGQDRPYGYTF
J: TRBJ1-2
size: .
D: .
V: TRBV3-1/TRBV3-2

DNA: TGTGCCATCAGGAACACGGAGGACACTGAAGCTTTCTTT
CDR3: CAIRNTEDTEAFF
J: TRBJ1-1
size: .
D: .
V: TRBV10-3

DNA: TGTGCCAGCAGGTCGGGGGGAGATACGCAGTATTTT
CDR3: CASRSGGDTQYF
J: TRBJ2-3
size: .
D: TRBD2
V: TRBV6-5

DNA: TGCAGTGCTAGTGAGGCCCCAAGGGGGCAAGATACGCAGTATTTT
CDR3: CSASEAPRGQDTQYF
J: TRBJ2-3
size: .
D: TRBD1
V: TRBV20-1

DNA: TGTGCCAGCAGCACCACGGGGGGGAATCAGCCCCAGCATTTT
CDR3: CASSTTGGNQPQHF
J: TRBJ1-5
size: .
D: .
V: TRBV7-2

DNA: TGTGCCAGTAGCCAGAGCTCTGGGGCCAACGTCCTGACTTTC
CDR3: CASSQSSGANVLTF
J: TRBJ2-6
size: .
D: .
V: TRBV19

DNA: TGTGCCAGCAGCGTAGGACAGGGAGACTACGAGCAGTACTTC
CDR3: CASSVGQGDYEQYF
J: TRBJ2-7
size: .
D: TRBD1
V: TRBV9

DNA: TGTGCCAGCAGCATAACAGGGCCTGAAGCTTTCTTT
CDR3: CASSITGPEAFF
J: TRBJ1-1
size: once
D: .
V: TRBV12-3/TRBV12-4